Sequencing of this T cell receptor (beta chain) was carried out in a study of identifying expanded T cells in peripheral blood. Broader study findings: Roughly two-week clone count variance significantly increased as total template count grew.

In the case of this clone: Its antigen is as yet unknown.

TCRdb's table, derived via immunoSEQ multiplex PCR, lists solely in-frame clones and lacks some. The sample yields tens of thousands of clones, roughly 84% seen once. This CDR3 is 17 amino acids long. The J segment lost 5 bases and the V segment lost 5 bases, leaving 13 bases of the junction unmatched. Germline V gene data show CDR1 as SGHTA and CDR2 as FQGNSA. The chain joins TRBV7-2 to TRBJ2-1, with TRBD2 matching over 9 bases. This clonotype was sampled from a person between 18 and 70 years old in good health. The sequencing sample was made of blood. CDR3 DNA sequence: TGTGCCAGCAGCCTTCCGCTCCTGACTAGCGGAGACAATGAGCAGTTCTTC. This translates into CASSLPLLTSGDNEQFF.